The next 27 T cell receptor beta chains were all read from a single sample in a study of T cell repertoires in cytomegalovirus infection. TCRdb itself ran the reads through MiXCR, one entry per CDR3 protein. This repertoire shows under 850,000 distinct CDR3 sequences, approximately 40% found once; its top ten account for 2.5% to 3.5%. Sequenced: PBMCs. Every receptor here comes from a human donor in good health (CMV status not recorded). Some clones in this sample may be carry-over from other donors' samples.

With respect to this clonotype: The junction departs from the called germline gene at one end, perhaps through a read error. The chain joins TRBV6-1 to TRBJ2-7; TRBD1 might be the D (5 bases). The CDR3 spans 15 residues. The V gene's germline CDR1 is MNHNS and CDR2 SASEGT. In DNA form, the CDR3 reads TGTACCAGCAGTGAAGTCCCAACAGGAGCCTACGAGCAGTACTTC. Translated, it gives CTSSEVPTGAYEQYF.

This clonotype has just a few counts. The CDR3 nucleotides read TGCAGTGCTAGCACTAGAGTTGGCGCAGATACGCAGTATTTT. Its protein product is CSASTRVGADTQYF. The chain links TRBV20-1 to TRBJ2-3, with D perhaps matching TRBD2 (5 bases). Germline V gene data show CDR1 as DFQATT and CDR2 as SNEGSKA (reference sequence). Trimming stripped 3 bases from V and 4 bases from J, with 14 bases between. CDR3 size: 14 residues.

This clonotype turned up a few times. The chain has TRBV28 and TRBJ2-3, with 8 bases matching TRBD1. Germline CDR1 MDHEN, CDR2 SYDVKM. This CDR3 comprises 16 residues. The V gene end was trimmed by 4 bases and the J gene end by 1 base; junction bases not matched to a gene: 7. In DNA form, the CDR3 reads TGTGCCAGCAGTTCCTTCGGACAGGGACGCACAGATACGCAGTATTTT. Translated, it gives CASSSFGQGRTDTQYF.

The CDR3 reads CASSLLGTDYEQYF. DNA for the CDR3: TGTGCCAGCAGCTTATTGGGGACAGACTACGAGCAGTACTTC. V usage is TRBV7-9 and J usage is TRBJ2-7; 7 positions match TRBD1. CDR1 is SEHNR and CDR2 is FQNEAQ in the germline V gene (reference sequence). The CDR3 spans 14 residues. V trimming: 2 bases; J trimming: 3 bases; junction bases outside the gene matches: 4.

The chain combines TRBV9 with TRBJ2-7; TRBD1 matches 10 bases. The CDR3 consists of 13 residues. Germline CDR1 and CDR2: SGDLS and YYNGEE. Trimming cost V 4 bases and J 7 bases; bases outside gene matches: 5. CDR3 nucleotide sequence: TGTGCCAGCAGCCGACAGGGGGCGAGAGAGCAGTACTTC. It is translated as CASSRQGAREQYF.

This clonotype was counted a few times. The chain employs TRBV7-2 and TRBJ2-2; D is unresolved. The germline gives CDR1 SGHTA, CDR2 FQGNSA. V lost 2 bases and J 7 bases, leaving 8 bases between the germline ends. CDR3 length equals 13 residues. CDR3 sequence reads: CASSLSRHGELFF. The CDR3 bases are TGTGCCAGCAGCTTATCTCGCCACGGGGAGCTGTTTTTT.

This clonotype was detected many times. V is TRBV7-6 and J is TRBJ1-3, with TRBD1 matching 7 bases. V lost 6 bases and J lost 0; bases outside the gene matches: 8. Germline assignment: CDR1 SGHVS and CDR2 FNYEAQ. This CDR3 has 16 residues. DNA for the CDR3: TGTGCCAGCAGTACCTACAGGGGCAACTCTGGAAACACCATATATTTT. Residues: CASSTYRGNSGNTIYF.

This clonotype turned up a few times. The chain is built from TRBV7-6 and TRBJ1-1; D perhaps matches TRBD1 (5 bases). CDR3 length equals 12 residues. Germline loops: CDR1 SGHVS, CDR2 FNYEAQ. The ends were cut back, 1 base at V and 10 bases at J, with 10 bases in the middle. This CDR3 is CASSLGGPGAFF. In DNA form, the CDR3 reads TGTGCCAGCAGCTTAGGGGGACCGGGAGCTTTCTTT.

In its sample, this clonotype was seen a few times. The CDR3 reads CASSGARDTEAFF. Here the CDR3 DNA reads TGTGCCAGCAGCGGGGCGCGGGACACTGAAGCTTTCTTT. This rearrangement joins TRBV7-3 to TRBJ1-1; D might be TRBD1 (5 bases). The length of the CDR3 is 13 residues. Trimming took 5 bases from V and 3 from J, leaving 10 bases between them. Germline-derived CDR1 and CDR2 are SGHTA and FQGTGA.

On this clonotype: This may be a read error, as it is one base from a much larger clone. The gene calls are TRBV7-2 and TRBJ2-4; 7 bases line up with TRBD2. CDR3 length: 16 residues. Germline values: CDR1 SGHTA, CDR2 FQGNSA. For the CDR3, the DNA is TGTGCCAGCAGCTTATGGGCGGGGGAAGCCAAAAACATTAAGTACTTC. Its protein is CASSLWAGEAKNIKYF.

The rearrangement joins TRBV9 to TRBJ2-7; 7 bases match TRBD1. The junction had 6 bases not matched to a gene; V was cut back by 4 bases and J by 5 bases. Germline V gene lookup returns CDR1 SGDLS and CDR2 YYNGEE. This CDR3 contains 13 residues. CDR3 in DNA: TGTGCCAGCAGCTTCTCGACAGGGAACGAGCAGTACTTC. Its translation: CASSFSTGNEQYF.

Here the CDR3 DNA reads TGTGCCAGCAGTCAGCTGACAGGCGCCGATTTGGCCACCTACGAGCAGTACTTC. The encoded protein is CASSQLTGADLATYEQYF. The J gene is TRBJ2-7, the V gene TRBV12-3 or TRBV12-4; maybe TRBD1 (6 bases). Trimming left V 5 bases short and J 2 bases short, with 25 bases between. The CDR3 covers 18 residues.

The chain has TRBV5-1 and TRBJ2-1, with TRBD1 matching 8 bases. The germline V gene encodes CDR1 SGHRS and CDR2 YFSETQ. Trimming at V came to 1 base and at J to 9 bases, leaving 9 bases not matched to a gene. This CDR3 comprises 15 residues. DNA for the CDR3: TGCGCCAGCAGCTTGTCGGGGACAGGTGGGTTTGAGCAGTTCTTC. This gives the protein CASSLSGTGGFEQFF. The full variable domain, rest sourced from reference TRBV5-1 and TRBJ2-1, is KAGVTQTPRYLIKTRGQQVTLSCSPISGHRSVSWYQQTPGQGLQFLFEYFSETQRNKGNFPGRFSGRQFSNSRSEMNVSTLELGDSALYLCASSLSGTGGFEQFFGPGTRLTVL.

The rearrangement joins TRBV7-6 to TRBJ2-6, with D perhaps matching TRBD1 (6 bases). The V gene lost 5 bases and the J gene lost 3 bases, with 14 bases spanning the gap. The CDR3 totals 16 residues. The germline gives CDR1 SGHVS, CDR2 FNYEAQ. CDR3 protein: CASSPLTGFGANVLTF. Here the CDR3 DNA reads TGTGCCAGCAGCCCCTTAACAGGGTTTGGGGCCAACGTCCTGACTTTC.

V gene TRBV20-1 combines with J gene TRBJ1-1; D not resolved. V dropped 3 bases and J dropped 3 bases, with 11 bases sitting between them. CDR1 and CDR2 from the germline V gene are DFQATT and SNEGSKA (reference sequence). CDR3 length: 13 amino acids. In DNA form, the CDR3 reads TGCAGTGCTAGTGACCCGGCACACACTGAAGCTTTCTTT. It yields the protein CSASDPAHTEAFF.

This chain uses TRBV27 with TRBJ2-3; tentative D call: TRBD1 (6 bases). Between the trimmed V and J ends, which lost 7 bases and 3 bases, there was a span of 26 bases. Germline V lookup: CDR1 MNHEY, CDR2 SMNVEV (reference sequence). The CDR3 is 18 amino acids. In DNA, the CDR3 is TGTGCCAGCATTTTGAAGTGGAGCAGGGGCGCCGGGACAGATACGCAGTATTTT. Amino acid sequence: CASILKWSRGAGTDTQYF.

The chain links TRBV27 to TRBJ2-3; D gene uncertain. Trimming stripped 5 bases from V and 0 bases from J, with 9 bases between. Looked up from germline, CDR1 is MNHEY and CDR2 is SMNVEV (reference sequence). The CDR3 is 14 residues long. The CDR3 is CASSITPSTDTQYF. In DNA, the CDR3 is TGTGCCAGCAGTATAACTCCTAGCACAGATACGCAGTATTTT.

The CDR3 sequence is CASSLGSTQYF. The CDR3 DNA reads TGCGCCAGCAGCTTAGGGTCCACGCAGTATTTT. The chain links TRBV5-1 to TRBJ2-3; D unclear. This CDR3 is built from 11 residues. V shed 2 bases and J shed 9 bases, with 7 bases lying between them. The germline V gene encodes CDR1 SGHRS and CDR2 YFSETQ.

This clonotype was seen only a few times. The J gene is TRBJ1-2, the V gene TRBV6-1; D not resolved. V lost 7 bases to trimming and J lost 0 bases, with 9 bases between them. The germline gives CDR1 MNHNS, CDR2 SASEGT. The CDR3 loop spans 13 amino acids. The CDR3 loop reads CASTLTTNYGYTF. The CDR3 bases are TGTGCCAGCACCCTGACAACTAACTATGGCTACACCTTC.

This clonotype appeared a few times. The CDR3 nucleotides read TGTGCCAGCAGCCTAAGGACAGATACTAGCGGGAGGGTTGGGGAGACCCAGTACTTC. Translated: CASSLRTDTSGRVGETQYF. The V and J genes are TRBV7-6 and TRBJ2-5, with 13 bases matching TRBD2. Germline assignment: CDR1 SGHVS and CDR2 FNYEAQ. The V segment lost 5 bases and the J segment 5 bases; nucleotides outside the gene matches: 17. The CDR3 extends over 19 amino acids.

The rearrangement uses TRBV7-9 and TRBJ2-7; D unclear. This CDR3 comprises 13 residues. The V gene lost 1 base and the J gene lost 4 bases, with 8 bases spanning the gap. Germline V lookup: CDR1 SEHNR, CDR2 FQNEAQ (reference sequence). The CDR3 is CASSLVSDYEQYF. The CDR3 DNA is TGTGCCAGCAGCTTAGTCTCGGATTACGAGCAGTACTTC.

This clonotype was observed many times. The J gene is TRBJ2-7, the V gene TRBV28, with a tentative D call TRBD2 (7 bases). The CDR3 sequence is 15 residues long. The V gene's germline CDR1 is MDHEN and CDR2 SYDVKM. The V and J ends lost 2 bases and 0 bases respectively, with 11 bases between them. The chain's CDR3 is CASSLGGGHSYEQYF. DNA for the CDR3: TGTGCCAGCAGTTTAGGCGGGGGCCACTCCTACGAGCAGTACTTC. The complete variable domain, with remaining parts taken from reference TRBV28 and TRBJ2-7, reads DVKVTQSSRYLVKRTGEKVFLECVQDMDHENMFWYRQDPGLGLRLIYFSYDVKMKEKGDIPEGYSVSREKKERFSLILESASTNQTSMYLCASSLGGGHSYEQYFGPGTRLTVT.

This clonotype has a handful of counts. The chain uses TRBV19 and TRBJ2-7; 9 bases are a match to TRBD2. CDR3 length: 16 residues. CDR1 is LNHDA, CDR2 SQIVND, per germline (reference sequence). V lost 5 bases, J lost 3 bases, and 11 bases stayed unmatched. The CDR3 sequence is CASSSTLSGRVYEQYF. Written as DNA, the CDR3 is TGTGCCAGTAGTTCCACCCTTAGCGGGAGAGTCTACGAGCAGTACTTC. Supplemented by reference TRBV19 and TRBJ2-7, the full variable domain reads DGGITQSPKYLFRKEGQNVTLSCEQNLNHDAMYWYRQDPGQGLRLIYYSQIVNDFQKGDIAEGYSVSREKKESFPLTVTSAQKNPTAFYLCASSSTLSGRVYEQYFGPGTRLTVT.

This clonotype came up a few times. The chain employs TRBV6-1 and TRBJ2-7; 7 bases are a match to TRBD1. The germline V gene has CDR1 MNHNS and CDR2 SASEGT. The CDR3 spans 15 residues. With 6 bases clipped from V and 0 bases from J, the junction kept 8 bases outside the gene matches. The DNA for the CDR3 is TGTGCCAGCAGGAGTGGCAGGGGGTTCTCCTACGAGCAGTACTTC. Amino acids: CASRSGRGFSYEQYF.

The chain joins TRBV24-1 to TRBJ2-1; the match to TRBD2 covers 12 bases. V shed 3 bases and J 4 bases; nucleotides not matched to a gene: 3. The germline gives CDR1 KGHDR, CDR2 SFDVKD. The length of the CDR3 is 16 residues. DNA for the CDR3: TGTGCCACCAGTGATCCCGGGACTAGCGGGTACAATGAGCAGTTCTTC. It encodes CATSDPGTSGYNEQFF.

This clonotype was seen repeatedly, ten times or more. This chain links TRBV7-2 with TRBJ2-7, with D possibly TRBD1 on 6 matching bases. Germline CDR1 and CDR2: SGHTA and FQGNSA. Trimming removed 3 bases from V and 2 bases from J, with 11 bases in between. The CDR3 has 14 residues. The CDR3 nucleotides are TGTGCCAGCAGCTTCCAACAGGGCCCCTACGAGCAGTACTTC. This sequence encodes CASSFQQGPYEQYF.

The CDR3 loop is CASSLPEGNSPLHF. DNA of the CDR3: TGTGCCAGCAGCCTTCCGGAGGGTAATTCACCCCTCCACTTT. This chain connects TRBV14 to TRBJ1-6; D gene unclear. Germline CDR1 reads SGHDN; CDR2 reads FVKESK. The CDR3 loop spans 14 amino acids. Between the trimmed V and J ends, which lost 4 bases and 6 bases, there was a span of 10 bases.